The 30 T cell receptor beta chains presented below share a single source sample, sequenced in a study of TET2 disruption in CD19-targeted CAR T cells. Only in-frame clones appear in the TCRdb table, and some are missing; sequencing was by immunoSEQ multiplex PCR. The sample data list 25,000 to 30,000 clones. The treatment: autologous CTL019 cells: CD19 CAR with 4-1BB and CD3 zeta domains. Their cognate antigens are unknown. The sequencing used CD8- CAR+ T cells sorted from cultured blood T cells, collected for CD19 CAR T cell therapy. Subset described: CD8-negative CAR-positive T cells from the infusion product. The source of these receptors is an older man with chronic lymphocytic leukemia.

For this clone: The read terminates 3 residues ahead of where the CDR3 ends, so the germline J gene completes it. The rearrangement links TRBV5-4 to TRBJ2-5; D perhaps matches TRBD2 (6 bases). CDR3 length equals 15 residues. The germline CDR1 and CDR2 sequences are SGHNT and YYREEE (reference sequence). Trimming shortened V by 0 bases and J by 4 bases, and 13 bases separated the two germline ends. The CDR3 DNA, read in part, is TGTGCCAGCAGCTTGGTGGTCGGGGGTGGAGAGACC. It codes for CASSLVVGGGET. From start to end, the CDR3 is CASSLVVGGGETQYF.

To note about this clone: The read stops 3 residues short of the end of the CDR3; the missing end is completed from the germline J gene. The J gene is TRBJ2-4, the V gene TRBV7-9; a weak D match, TRBD1 (6 bases). Germline loops: CDR1 SEHNR, CDR2 FQNEAQ (reference sequence). The CDR3 covers 14 residues. CDR3 residues: CASSSQGNNQPQYF. CDR3 DNA, as far as it was read: TGTGCCAGCAGCTCCCAGGGGAATAATCAGCCT.

About this clone: Sequencing ends 3 residues short of the CDR3 end; the germline J gene provides the rest. The chain carries TRBV20-1 and TRBJ1-1; the D gene is possibly TRBD1 (5 bases). The V gene's germline CDR1 is DFQATT and CDR2 SNEGSKA (reference sequence). The CDR3 runs 16 residues. V gave up 0 bases and J gave up 0 bases, with 14 bases separating them. The part of the CDR3 DNA that was read is TGCAGTGCTAGAGAAGGGACTCCCAAGATGAACACTGAA. It codes for CSAREGTPKMNTE. The complete CDR3 sequence is CSAREGTPKMNTEAFF.

Notes on this clone: The read terminates 3 residues ahead of where the CDR3 ends, so the germline J gene completes it. J is TRBJ2-7 and V is TRBV13, with 9 bases identical to TRBD2. The germline gives CDR1 PRHDT, CDR2 FYEKMQ (reference sequence). The CDR3 spans 17 residues. V lost 3 bases, J lost 0 bases, and 9 bases stayed unmatched. CDR3 DNA, as far as it was read: TGTGCCAGCAGCTTCAGAGCGGGGGGCCGCAGCTCCTACGAG. This sequence encodes CASSFRAGGRSSYE. The whole CDR3 protein is CASSFRAGGRSSYEQYF.

The DNA read from the CDR3 is TGTGCCAGCAGCTTAACCCCCGATTCCACAGATACC. Its protein is CASSLTPDSTDT. The CDR3, in full, reads CASSLTPDSTDTYTF. This chain links TRBV7-3 with TRBJ1-2; D uncertain. The DNA ends 3 residues before the CDR3 does, and the rest of the CDR3 is filled in from the germline J gene. CDR1 is SGHTA, CDR2 FQGTGA, per germline. This CDR3 is built from 15 residues.

This clone counts as medium-sized by frequency. Additional DNA sequences in this sample encode the identical CDR3. CDR3 loop: CASSYRPQGTINTEAFF. Partial CDR3 DNA: TGTGCCAGCAGTTACAGGCCACAGGGAACCATAAACACTGAA. This rearrangement joins TRBV6-2 or TRBV6-3 to TRBJ1-1; weak D call: TRBD1 (6 bases). The read terminates 3 residues ahead of where the CDR3 ends, so the germline J gene completes it. V shed 2 bases and J shed 2 bases, with 18 bases lying between them. Germline V gene sequence: CDR1 MNHEY, CDR2 SVGEGT. This CDR3 is 17 amino acids long.

Notes on this clone: The observed sequence ends 3 residues before the CDR3 terminus, with the missing tail filled in from the germline J gene. Other nucleotide sequences from this sample produce the same CDR3. The chain uses TRBV7-2 and TRBJ1-3; D is perhaps TRBD1 (6 bases). Trimming took 6 bases from V and 0 from J, leaving 12 bases between them. The CDR3 spans 15 residues. Germline CDR1 is SGHTA and CDR2 is FQGNSA. This CDR3 is CASSPGHFSGNTIYF. The part of the CDR3 DNA that was read is TGTGCCAGCAGTCCGGGACATTTCTCTGGAAACACC.

To note about this clone: The read gets to within 3 residues of the CDR3 end, and the germline J gene fills in the rest. This chain joins TRBV19 and TRBJ2-4; TRBD1 agrees at 9 bases. The CDR3 sequence is 14 residues long. Germline V CDR1 and CDR2: LNHDA, SQIVND (reference sequence). Incomplete CDR3 DNA: TGTGCCAGTGGACCGGGACAGGGCGGTCAGCCT. Protein product: CASGPGQGGQP. The complete CDR3 protein is CASGPGQGGQPQYF.

As regards this clone: The read comes to an end 3 residues before the CDR3 does, leaving the germline J gene to fill in the end. The same CDR3 also results from other DNA sequences found in this sample. The V gene is TRBV10-3, the J gene TRBJ1-2, with 8 bases that match TRBD1. Per the germline V gene, CDR1 is ENHRY and CDR2 is SYGVKD. The CDR3 is made up of 14 amino acids. Incomplete CDR3 DNA: TGTGCCATCAGCGCCGGGACAGGTGGTGTGGGT. This translates into CAISAGTGGVG. The entire CDR3 sequence reads CAISAGTGGVGYTF.

As concerns this clone: Read sequence stops 3 residues before the CDR3 end, and the germline J gene provides the missing end. The rearrangement uses TRBV18 and TRBJ1-2, with 7 bases aligning to TRBD1. CDR1 and CDR2 (germline): KGHSH, LQKENI. The CDR3 covers 13 residues. The junction had 0 bases not matched to a gene; V was cut back by 3 bases and J by 2 bases. CDR3 loop: CASSPDRNYGYTF. CDR3 DNA, as far as it was read: TGTGCCAGCTCACCGGACAGGAACTATGGC.

A word on this clone: The read ends 3 residues shy of where the CDR3 ends; the end is completed using the germline J gene. The gene calls are TRBV13 and TRBJ1-1, with 9 bases lining up with TRBD1. This CDR3 spans 15 amino acids. Looked up from germline, CDR1 is PRHDT and CDR2 is FYEKMQ (reference sequence). Losses at the gene ends were 4 bases for V and 5 bases for J; bases not matched to a gene: 8. The CDR3 DNA, read in part, is TGTGCCAGCAGCTCCGGACAGGGGAAGGGGACTGAA. Translation: CASSSGQGKGTE. The whole CDR3 protein is CASSSGQGKGTEAFF.

Concerning this clone: The read terminates 3 residues before the CDR3 end, so the remaining end is supplied by the germline J gene. This chain joins TRBV20-1 and TRBJ2-4; 8 positions match TRBD1. The V gene end was trimmed by 3 bases and the J gene end by 6 bases; junction bases not matched to a gene: 7. The CDR3 covers 14 residues. From germline, CDR1 is DFQATT and CDR2 SNEGSKA (reference sequence). The sequenced CDR3 bases are TGCAGTGCTAGTGACAGGGGTGGCGGAAACATT. Translating gives CSASDRGGGNI. The whole CDR3 sequence is CSASDRGGGNIQYF.

Turning to this clone: Sequencing ends 3 residues short of the CDR3 end; the germline J gene provides the rest. The V call is TRBV19, the J call TRBJ2-7; 10 bases align to TRBD1. Trimming removed 5 bases from V and 6 bases from J; junction bases left unmatched: 7. The CDR3 runs 14 residues. The germline V gene encodes CDR1 LNHDA and CDR2 SQIVND (reference sequence). Incomplete CDR3 DNA: TGTGCCAGTAGTCCCGGGGACAGGGGCCCCGAG. As protein: CASSPGDRGPE. The full CDR3 protein reads CASSPGDRGPEQYF.

The CDR3 loop is CASRRLAGETDTYTF. CDR3 DNA (partial): TGTGCCAGTAGGAGACTAGCGGGGGAAACAGATACC. V is TRBV19 and J is TRBJ1-2; TRBD1 is a possible D gene (5 bases). The observed sequence ends 3 residues before the CDR3 terminus, with the missing tail filled in from the germline J gene. Germline V gene lookup returns CDR1 LNHDA and CDR2 SQIVND (reference sequence). The CDR3 is 15 residues long.

Worth noting for this clone: Coverage ceases 3 residues before the CDR3 finishes, and the germline J gene fills in the end. The V and J genes are TRBV20-1 and TRBJ1-6; D is ambiguous. Trimming stripped 0 bases from V and 2 bases from J, with 8 bases between. CDR3 size: 15 residues. CDR1 DFQATT and CDR2 SNEGSKA come from the germline V gene (reference sequence). CDR3 DNA (partial): TGCAGTGCTAGAGAAACGGGTGCCTATAATTCACCC. This sequence encodes CSARETGAYNSP. The complete CDR3 protein is CSARETGAYNSPLHF.

Concerning this clone itself: The read comes to an end 3 residues before the CDR3 does, leaving the germline J gene to fill in the end. The chain employs TRBV28 and TRBJ1-1; tentative D call: TRBD1 (6 bases). Trimming removed 7 bases from V and 5 bases from J, with 23 bases in between. This CDR3 is built from 16 residues. Germline V gene sequence: CDR1 MDHEN, CDR2 SYDVKM. CDR3 DNA, as far as it was read: TGTGCCAGCACCACCTCCCACTCTAGGGGGGGTACTGAA. It encodes CASTTSHSRGGTE. The complete CDR3 protein is CASTTSHSRGGTEAFF. The full variable domain, completed using reference TRBV28 and TRBJ1-1, is DVKVTQSSRYLVKRTGEKVFLECVQDMDHENMFWYRQDPGLGLRLIYFSYDVKMKEKGDIPEGYSVSREKKERFSLILESASTNQTSMYLCASTTSHSRGGTEAFFGQGTRLTVV.

As concerns this clone: One end of the junction fails to match germline, which may point to a read error. The read falls 3 residues short of the CDR3 end, and the missing part is taken from the germline J gene. Other DNA sequences in this sample translate to the same CDR3. The chain employs TRBV7-2 and TRBJ1-3; tentative D call: TRBD1 (5 bases). CDR1 and CDR2 (germline): SGHTA, FQGNSA. This CDR3 spans 15 amino acids. The part of the CDR3 DNA that was read is TGTGCCAGCAGCCGGGGGAGTGGCTCTGGAAACACT. As protein: CASSRGSGSGNT. The full CDR3 protein reads CASSRGSGSGNTIYF.

A word on this clone: With the read ending 3 residues before the CDR3 end, the germline J gene is used to fill in that end. The chain couples TRBV23-1 to TRBJ1-2; TRBD1 is a possible D gene (6 bases). TRBV23-1 has ORF status, its function being uncertain. The CDR3 loop spans 15 amino acids. Deletions cut 2 bases from V and 4 bases from J, with 14 bases between. The CDR3 here is CASSQLPGEIYGYTF. Incomplete CDR3 DNA: TGCGCCAGCAGTCAACTCCCAGGGGAAATCTATGGC.

Turning to this clone: Read sequence stops 3 residues before the CDR3 end, and the germline J gene provides the missing end. The genes are TRBV18 and TRBJ2-5; D call uncertain. Trimming stripped 1 base from V and 5 bases from J, with 8 bases between. The CDR3 runs 13 residues. Germline lookup yields CDR1 KGHSH and CDR2 LQKENI. The sequenced part of the CDR3 DNA is TGTGCCAGCTCACCACAGGCTAGTGAGACC. It is translated as CASSPQASET. The CDR3, in full, reads CASSPQASETQYF.

By frequency, this clone is medium-sized. The read ends 3 residues early relative to the CDR3; the germline J gene fills the gap. This chain links TRBV18 with TRBJ2-3; possibly TRBD1 for D (6 bases). Germline CDR1 KGHSH, CDR2 LQKENI. The CDR3 runs 14 residues. Trimming removed 1 base from V and 5 bases from J, with 10 bases in between. The CDR3 spells CASSPRGPKDTQYF. The sequenced CDR3 bases are TGTGCCAGCTCACCACGGGGGCCGAAAGATACG. Combining the CDR3 with reference TRBV18 and TRBJ2-3 gives the whole variable domain NAGVMQNPRHLVRRRGQEARLRCSPMKGHSHVYWYRQLPEEGLKFMVYLQKENIIDESGMPKERFSAEFPKEGPSILRIQQVVRGDSAAYFCASSPRGPKDTQYFGPGTRLTVL.

Comments on this clone: A read error may account for a junction end that differs from germline. With the read ending 3 residues before the CDR3 end, the germline J gene is used to fill in that end. The J gene is TRBJ2-4, the V gene TRBV7-9; 7 bases line up with TRBD2. The CDR3 totals 15 residues. CDR1 SEHNR and CDR2 FQNEAQ come from the germline V gene (reference sequence). CDR3 bases read: TGTTCCAGCAGCATACAGCAAAATAGGGACTATGGT. Translating it yields CSSSIQQNRDYG. The full CDR3 reads CSSSIQQNRDYGQYF.

Regarding this clone: Sequencing ends 3 residues short of the CDR3 end; the germline J gene provides the rest. J is TRBJ2-3 and V is TRBV9; 7 bases match TRBD1. CDR3 length equals 14 residues. V gave up 3 bases and J gave up 0 bases; unmatched junction bases: 1. Per the germline V gene, CDR1 is SGDLS and CDR2 is YYNGEE. The DNA read from the CDR3 is TGTGCCAGCAGCGAGGGGGCAAGCACAGATACG. Protein sequence: CASSEGASTDT. The CDR3 in full is CASSEGASTDTQYF.

Concerning this clone: The DNA ends 3 residues before the CDR3 does, and the rest of the CDR3 is filled in from the germline J gene. This chain connects TRBV5-1 to TRBJ1-2; D might be TRBD1 (5 bases). The V gene's germline CDR1 is SGHRS and CDR2 YFSETQ. V was trimmed by 5 bases and J by 3 bases, leaving 14 bases between them. CDR3 length: 14 residues. The CDR3: CASRQATGDYGYTF. The CDR3 DNA, read in part, is TGCGCCAGCAGACAGGCCACGGGGGACTATGGC.

With respect to this clone: Read coverage stops 3 residues before the CDR3 terminus; the germline J gene supplies the remainder. The chain carries TRBV18 and TRBJ1-2; no clear D gene. This CDR3 has 16 amino acids. Per the germline V gene, CDR1 is KGHSH and CDR2 is LQKENI. The CDR3 protein is CASSPPSTASTDTYTF. CDR3 DNA (partial): TGTGCCAGCTCACCACCGAGTACAGCTAGCACAGATACC.

Comments on this clone: The read ends 3 residues shy of where the CDR3 ends; the end is completed using the germline J gene. The chain has TRBV20-1 and TRBJ1-1; 7 positions match TRBD1. The V and J ends lost 5 bases and 2 bases, in that order; junction bases with no gene match: 8. The CDR3 is 14 amino acids. Germline values: CDR1 DFQATT, CDR2 SNEGSKA (reference sequence). The CDR3 DNA, read in part, is TGCAGTGCTCGTTCGGGGACAGTCAACACTGAA. Translating gives CSARSGTVNTE. The whole CDR3 protein is CSARSGTVNTEAFF.

About this clone: The read is 3 residues too short to cover the CDR3 end, so that end is filled in from the germline J gene. The chain combines TRBV5-8 with TRBJ1-1, with TRBD1 as a possible D gene (5 bases). Trimming stripped 1 base from V and 0 bases from J, with 10 bases between. Per germline, CDR1 SGHTS and CDR2 YDEGEE. This CDR3 region has 15 residues. The covered CDR3 bases are TGTGCCAGCAGCTTGTTGGGGCGAATGAACACTGAA. Its translation: CASSLLGRMNTE. The CDR3 as a whole reads CASSLLGRMNTEAFF.

Concerning this clone: The CDR3 extends 3 residues past the end of the read, so its final part is completed from the germline J gene. The chain links TRBV7-9 to TRBJ2-7; 8 nucleotides line up with TRBD1. The germline V gene has CDR1 SEHNR and CDR2 FQNEAQ (reference sequence). The V gene end was trimmed by 5 bases and the J gene end by 3 bases; junction bases not matched to a gene: 6. The CDR3 is made up of 14 amino acids. The CDR3 sequence: CASSLVDRDYEQYF. CDR3 DNA (partial): TGTGCCAGCAGCCTAGTGGACAGGGACTACGAG.

Concerning this clone itself: The CDR3 end lies 3 residues beyond the end of the read and is filled in from the germline J gene. The rearrangement joins TRBV7-3 to TRBJ1-2; 7 bases fit TRBD1. CDR1 and CDR2 (germline): SGHTA, FQGTGA. Unmatched junction bases numbered 6, after V lost 4 bases and J lost 1 base. The CDR3 sequence is 15 residues long. The DNA read from the CDR3 is TGTGCCAGCAGCTCGGTGACAGGGCTTAACTATGGC. Its translation: CASSSVTGLNYG. From start to end, the CDR3 is CASSSVTGLNYGYTF.

To note about this clone: The observed sequence ends 3 residues before the CDR3 terminus, with the missing tail filled in from the germline J gene. The V and J genes are TRBV20-1 and TRBJ1-5; TRBD1 might be the D (6 bases). This CDR3 has 14 amino acids. V was trimmed by 6 bases and J by 3 bases, leaving 15 bases between them. Germline lookup yields CDR1 DFQATT and CDR2 SNEGSKA (reference sequence). CDR3 DNA, as far as it was read: TGCAGTGCCCAAGACCGGGACATCAATCAGCCC. Translation gives CSAQDRDINQP. The CDR3 in full is CSAQDRDINQPQHF.

Comments on this clone: The read ends 3 residues before the CDR3 terminus; that terminus is restored from the germline J gene. The chain is built from TRBV7-2 and TRBJ2-7; TRBD2 might be the D (6 bases). Germline CDR1 is SGHTA and CDR2 is FQGNSA. Trimming removed 5 bases at V and 6 bases at J, with 20 bases between. The CDR3 consists of 15 residues. The DNA read from the CDR3 is TGTGCCAGCAGCACTACGGGGTTTCGGGGGATCGAG. The encoded protein is CASSTTGFRGIE. The full-length CDR3 reads as CASSTTGFRGIEQYF. Filled out from reference TRBV7-2 and TRBJ2-7, the complete variable domain reads GAGVSQSPSNKVTEKGKDVELRCDPISGHTALYWYRQSLGQGLEFLIYFQGNSAPDKSGLPSDRFSAERTGGSVSTLTIQRTQQEDSAVYLCASSTTGFRGIEQYFGPGTRLTVT.